Below are 6 T cell receptor beta chains sequenced from a single sample in a study of T cell responses to AZD1222 COVID-19 vaccine. Some clones are missing from TCRdb's copy, which holds only in-frame ones; the method was immunoSEQ multiplex PCR. The repertoire holds some 150,000 clones, with roughly 90% as singletons. Material: peripheral blood, obtained on day 0 of AZD1222 vaccination. The receptors derive from an adult in good health.

The genes are TRBV6-6 and TRBJ1-2, with D perhaps TRBD1 (6 bases). Per germline, CDR1 MNHNY and CDR2 SVGAGI (reference sequence). With 4 bases removed from V and 3 bases from J, the gap between germline ends came to 15 bases. The CDR3 is 15 residues long. The CDR3, as DNA: TGTGCCAGCAGTTCGTCGGGGGCGGACGACTATGGCTACACCTTC. This translates into CASSSSGADDYGYTF.

This sequence joins TRBV11-2 and TRBJ1-6; D remains unclear. The CDR3 totals 15 residues. Germline CDR1 and CDR2: SGHAT and FQNNGV. Between the trimmed V and J ends, which lost 1 base and 6 bases, there was a span of 10 bases. The CDR3 here is CASSLAAGGNSPLHF. Here the CDR3 DNA reads TGTGCCAGCAGCTTAGCGGCAGGCGGTAATTCACCCCTCCACTTT.

This clone was recorded once. The V gene is TRBV29-1, the J gene TRBJ2-3; a possible D gene is TRBD2 (6 bases). The length of the CDR3 is 14 residues. V lost 4 bases and J 3 bases, leaving 14 bases between the germline ends. The germline CDR1 and CDR2 sequences are SQVTM and ANQGSEA. The CDR3 DNA reads TGCAGCGTTGGCGGAGGGCCTGGTACAGATACGCAGTATTTT. Translated, it gives CSVGGGPGTDTQYF.

The chain employs TRBV7-9 and TRBJ2-7; 8 bases agree with TRBD2. V shed 5 bases, J shed 3 bases, and the junction held 12 bases outside the gene matches. CDR1 and CDR2 (germline): SEHNR, FQNEAQ (reference sequence). This CDR3 region has 16 residues. The CDR3 sequence is CASSPNTGTRVYEQYF. CDR3 in DNA: TGTGCCAGCAGCCCGAACACCGGGACTAGGGTCTACGAGCAGTACTTC.

The chain carries TRBV19 and TRBJ2-7, with 11 bases lining up with TRBD2. The V and J ends lost 3 bases and 3 bases, in that order; junction bases with no gene match: 13. The CDR3 runs 18 residues. Germline V gene data show CDR1 as LNHDA and CDR2 as SQIVND (reference sequence). CDR3 residues: CASSMAASGRLFVYEQYF. The CDR3 DNA sequence: TGTGCCAGTAGTATGGCAGCTAGCGGGAGGCTCTTTGTCTACGAGCAGTACTTC.

This clone occurred many times. The V and J genes are TRBV25-1 and TRBJ2-3; a weak D match, TRBD2 (6 bases). The V gene's germline CDR1 is MGHDK and CDR2 SYGVNS. There are 15 residues in the CDR3. Trimming left V 3 bases short and J 0 bases short, with 10 bases between. The CDR3 DNA follows: TGTGCCAGCAGTGACGGGGCGGGGAGCACAGATACGCAGTATTTT. Protein sequence: CASSDGAGSTDTQYF. The entire variable domain, with the rest obtained from reference TRBV25-1 and TRBJ2-3, is as follows: EADIYQTPRYLVIGTGKKITLECSQTMGHDKMYWYQQDPGMELHLIHYSYGVNSTEKGDLSSESTVSRIRTEHFPLTLESARPSHTSQYLCASSDGAGSTDTQYFGPGTRLTVL.